The TCR beta chain under discussion was sequenced for a study of CD8+CD57+ T cells in acquired aplastic anemia. General study points: Researchers report that 25 to 35 CD8+ CDR3 sequences appeared in both patients and controls.

Patients picked for sequencing had shown CD8+CD57+ cell expansion detected by flow cytometry. On this clonotype itself: The antigen is undetermined.

There are 17 residues in the CDR3. Trimming took 1 base from V and 7 from J; bases not matched to a gene: 9. Germline CDR1 reads MGHDK; CDR2 reads SYGVNS. Genomic DNA provided the template from which TCR beta VDJ and CDR3 profiles were obtained. TCRdb redid the calling of the reads with MiXCR, one entry per CDR3 protein. The sample has around 180,000 distinct CDR3 sequences; less than 50% are singletons. The chain is built from TRBV25-1 and TRBJ2-2, with TRBD2 matching 10 bases. Sequencing input: sorted CD4+, CD8+, or CD8+CD57+ T cells (not recorded which) from PBMCs. This TCR was recovered from a human donor with aplastic anemia. The chain's CDR3 is CASSEFVSGGAVGELFF. CDR3 DNA sequence: TGTGCCAGCAGTGAATTTGTCAGCGGGGGGGCCGTCGGGGAGCTGTTTTTT.